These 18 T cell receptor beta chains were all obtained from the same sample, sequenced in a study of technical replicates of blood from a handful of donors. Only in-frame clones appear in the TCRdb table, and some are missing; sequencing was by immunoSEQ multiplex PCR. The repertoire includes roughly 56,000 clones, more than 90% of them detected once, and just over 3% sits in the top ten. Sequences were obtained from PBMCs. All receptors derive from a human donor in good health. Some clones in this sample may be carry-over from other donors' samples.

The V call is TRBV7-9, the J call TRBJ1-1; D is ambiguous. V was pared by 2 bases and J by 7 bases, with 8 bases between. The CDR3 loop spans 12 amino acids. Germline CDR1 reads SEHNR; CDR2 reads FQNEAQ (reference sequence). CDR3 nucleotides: TGTGCCAGCAGCTTACAACAGAGTGAAGCTTTCTTT. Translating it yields CASSLQQSEAFF.

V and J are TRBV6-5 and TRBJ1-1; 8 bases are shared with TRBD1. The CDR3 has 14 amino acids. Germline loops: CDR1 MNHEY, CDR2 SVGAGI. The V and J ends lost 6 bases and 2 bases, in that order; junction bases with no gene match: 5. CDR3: CASSPDRANTEAFF. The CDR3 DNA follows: TGTGCCAGCAGCCCGGACAGGGCCAACACTGAAGCTTTCTTT.

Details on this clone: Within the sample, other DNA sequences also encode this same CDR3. CDR3 in DNA: TGTGCCAGCAGCTTAGACGGTAGCTCTGGGGCCAACGTCCTGACTTTC. Encoded protein: CASSLDGSSGANVLTF. The chain uses TRBV7-9 and TRBJ2-6; D unclear. V was trimmed by 1 base and J by 0 bases, leaving 7 bases between them. The CDR3 contains 16 residues. Germline values: CDR1 SEHNR, CDR2 FQNEAQ (reference sequence).

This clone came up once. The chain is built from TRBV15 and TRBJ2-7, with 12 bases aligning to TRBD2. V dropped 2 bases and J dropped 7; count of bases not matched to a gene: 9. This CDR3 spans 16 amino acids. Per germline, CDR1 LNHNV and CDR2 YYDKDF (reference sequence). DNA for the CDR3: TGTGCCACCAGCAGATCTAGACTAGCGGGAGATTGGGAGCAGTACTTC. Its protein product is CATSRSRLAGDWEQYF.

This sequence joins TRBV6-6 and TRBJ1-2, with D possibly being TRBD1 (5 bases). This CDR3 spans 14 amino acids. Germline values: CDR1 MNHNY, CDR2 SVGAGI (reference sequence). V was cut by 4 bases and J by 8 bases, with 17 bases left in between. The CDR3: CASSWGKAKLGYTF. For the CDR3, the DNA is TGTGCCAGCAGTTGGGGCAAGGCAAAGCTCGGCTACACCTTC.

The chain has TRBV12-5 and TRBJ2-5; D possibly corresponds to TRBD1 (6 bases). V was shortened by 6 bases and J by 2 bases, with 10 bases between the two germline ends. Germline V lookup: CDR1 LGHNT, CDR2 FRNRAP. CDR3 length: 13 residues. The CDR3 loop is CASGPQGQETQYF. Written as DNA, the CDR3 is TGTGCTAGTGGCCCCCAGGGGCAAGAGACCCAGTACTTC. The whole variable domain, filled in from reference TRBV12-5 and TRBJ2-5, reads DARVTQTPRHKVTEMGQEVTMRCQPILGHNTVFWYRQTMMQGLELLAYFRNRAPLDDSGMPKDRFSAEMPDATLATLKIQPSEPRDSAVYFCASGPQGQETQYFGPGTRLLVL.

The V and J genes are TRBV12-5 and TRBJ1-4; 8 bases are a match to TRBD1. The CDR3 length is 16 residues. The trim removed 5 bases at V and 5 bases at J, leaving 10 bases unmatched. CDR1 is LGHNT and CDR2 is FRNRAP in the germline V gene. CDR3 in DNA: TGTGCTAGTGGTAGATATACAGGGGGGGAGAATGAAAAACTGTTTTTT. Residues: CASGRYTGGENEKLFF. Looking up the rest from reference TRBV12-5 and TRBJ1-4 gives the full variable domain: DARVTQTPRHKVTEMGQEVTMRCQPILGHNTVFWYRQTMMQGLELLAYFRNRAPLDDSGMPKDRFSAEMPDATLATLKIQPSEPRDSAVYFCASGRYTGGENEKLFFGSGTQLSVL.

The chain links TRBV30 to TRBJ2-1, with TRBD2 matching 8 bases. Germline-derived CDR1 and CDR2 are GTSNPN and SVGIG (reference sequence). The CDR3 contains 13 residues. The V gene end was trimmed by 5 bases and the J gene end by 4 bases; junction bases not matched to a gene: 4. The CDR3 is CAWVVAGYNEQFF. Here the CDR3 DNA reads TGTGCCTGGGTGGTAGCGGGGTACAATGAGCAGTTCTTC.

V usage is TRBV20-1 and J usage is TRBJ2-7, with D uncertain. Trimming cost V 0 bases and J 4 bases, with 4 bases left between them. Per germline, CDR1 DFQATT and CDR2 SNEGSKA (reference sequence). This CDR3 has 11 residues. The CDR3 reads CSARDMYEQYF. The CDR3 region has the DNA TGCAGTGCTAGAGATATGTACGAGCAGTACTTC.

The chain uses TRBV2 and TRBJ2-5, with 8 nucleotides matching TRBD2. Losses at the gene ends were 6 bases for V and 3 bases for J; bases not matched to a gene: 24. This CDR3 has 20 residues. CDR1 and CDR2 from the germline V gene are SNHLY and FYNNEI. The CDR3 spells CASSPYYAGGAVRGEETQYF. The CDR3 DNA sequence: TGTGCCAGCAGCCCCTACTACGCCGGGGGGGCCGTTCGAGGTGAAGAGACCCAGTACTTC. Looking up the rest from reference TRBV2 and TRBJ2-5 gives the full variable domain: EPEVTQTPSHQVTQMGQEVILRCVPISNHLYFYWYRQILGQKVEFLVSFYNNEISEKSEIFDDQFSVERPDGSNFTLKIRSTKLEDSAMYFCASSPYYAGGAVRGEETQYFGPGTRLLVL.

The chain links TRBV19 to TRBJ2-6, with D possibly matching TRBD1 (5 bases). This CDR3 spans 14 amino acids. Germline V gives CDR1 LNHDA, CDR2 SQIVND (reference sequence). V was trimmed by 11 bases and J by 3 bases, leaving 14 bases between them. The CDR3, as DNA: TGTGCCGGCAAAGCAGGGCATGGGGCCAACGTCCTGACTTTC. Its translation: CAGKAGHGANVLTF.

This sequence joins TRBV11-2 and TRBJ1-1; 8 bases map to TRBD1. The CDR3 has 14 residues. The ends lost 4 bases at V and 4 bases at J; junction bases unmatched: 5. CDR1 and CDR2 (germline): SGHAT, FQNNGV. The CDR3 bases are TGTGCCAGCAGCTGGACAGGGTCTGGCACTGAAGCTTTCTTT. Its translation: CASSWTGSGTEAFF. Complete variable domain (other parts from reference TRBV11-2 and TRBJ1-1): EAGVAQSPRYKIIEKRQSVAFWCNPISGHATLYWYQQILGQGPKLLIQFQNNGVVDDSQLPKDRFSAERLKGVDSTLKIQPAKLEDSAVYLCASSWTGSGTEAFFGQGTRLTVV.

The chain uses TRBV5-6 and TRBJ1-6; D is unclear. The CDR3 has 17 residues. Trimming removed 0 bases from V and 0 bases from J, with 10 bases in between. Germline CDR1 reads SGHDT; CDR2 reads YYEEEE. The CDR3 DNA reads TGTGCCAGCAGCTTGGGAACCGCGCGCTCCTATAATTCACCCCTCCACTTT. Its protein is CASSLGTARSYNSPLHF.

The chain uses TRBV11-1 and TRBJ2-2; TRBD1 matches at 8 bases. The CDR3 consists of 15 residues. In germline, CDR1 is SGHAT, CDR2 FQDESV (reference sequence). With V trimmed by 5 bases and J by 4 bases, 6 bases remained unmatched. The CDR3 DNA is TGTGCCAGCAGCATGGACAGGGTGGCCACCGGGGAGCTGTTTTTT. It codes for CASSMDRVATGELFF.

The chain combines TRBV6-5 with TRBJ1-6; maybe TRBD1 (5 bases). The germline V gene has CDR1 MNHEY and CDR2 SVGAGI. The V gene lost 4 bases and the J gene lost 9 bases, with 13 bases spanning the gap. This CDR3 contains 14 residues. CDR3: CASSSQEFASPLHF. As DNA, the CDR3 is TGTGCCAGCAGTTCACAGGAGTTCGCTTCACCCCTCCACTTT.

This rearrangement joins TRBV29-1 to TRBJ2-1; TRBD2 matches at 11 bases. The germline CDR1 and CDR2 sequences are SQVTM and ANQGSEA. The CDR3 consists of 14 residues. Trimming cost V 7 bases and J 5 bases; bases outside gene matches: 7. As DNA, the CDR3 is TGCAGCGCTGGGTTGGGACTAGCGGACAATGAGCAGTTCTTC. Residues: CSAGLGLADNEQFF.

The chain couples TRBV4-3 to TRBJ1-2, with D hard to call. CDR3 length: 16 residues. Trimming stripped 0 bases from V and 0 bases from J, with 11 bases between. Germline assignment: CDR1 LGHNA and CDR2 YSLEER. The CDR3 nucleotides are TGCGCCAGCAGCCAAGATCCCTGGAGGTCTAACTATGGCTACACCTTC. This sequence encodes CASSQDPWRSNYGYTF.

CDR3 amino acids: CAISGTYRGPNEQYF. In DNA form, the CDR3 reads TGTGCCATCAGTGGAACTTACAGGGGGCCAAACGAGCAGTACTTC. This chain joins TRBV10-3 and TRBJ2-7; the match to TRBD1 covers 9 bases. V shed 4 bases, J shed 5 bases, and the junction held 9 bases outside the gene matches. From germline, CDR1 is ENHRY and CDR2 SYGVKD. This CDR3 region has 15 residues.